Listed below are T cell receptor beta chains from one sample, sequenced in a study of T-cell reconstitution after alpha-beta-depleted transplantation in children. In TCRdb, the PCR reads were re-called with MiXCR into one record per CDR3 protein. The sample contains about 980,000 distinct CDR3 sequences, about 29% of which appear only once. Source: PBMCs, mostly from graft donor cells, taken 360 days after TCRalphabeta/CD19-depleted stem cell transplant. These receptors came from a boy younger than two who had a stem cell transplant for SCID, so the T cells may come from the graft donor. Each CDR3 is given with its conserved first and last residue. The D gene is left open where the match is weak. Size is stated for part of the rows, as once, few or many counts, or as a class when the clone is expanded.

d_call clone_size j_call v_call cdr3_aa cdr3_nt
. many TRBJ2-3 TRBV29-1 CSVGGRTTDTQYF TGCAGCGTCGGGGGGCGGACAACAGATACGCAGTATTTT
. few TRBJ1-1 TRBV20-1 CSARDESNTEAFF TGCAGTGCTAGAGATGAATCTAACACTGAAGCTTTCTTT
TRBD1 few TRBJ2-2 TRBV11-2 CASSQGDRGTGELFF TGTGCCAGCAGCCAAGGGGACAGGGGCACCGGGGAGCTGTTTTTT
. few TRBJ2-1 TRBV20-1 CSAREGAGQPYNEQFF TGCAGTGCTAGAGAAGGGGCGGGACAACCATACAATGAGCAGTTCTTC
TRBD1 . TRBJ2-4 TRBV5-1 CASSFDRARNIQYF TGCGCCAGCAGCTTCGACAGGGCACGGAACATTCAGTACTTC
TRBD1 . TRBJ1-5 TRBV12-3/TRBV12-4 CASSGGQGGDQPQHF TGTGCCAGCAGCGGGGGACAGGGCGGGGATCAGCCCCAGCATTTT
TRBD1 few TRBJ1-2 TRBV4-3 CASSQAGQTYGYTF TGCGCCAGCAGCCAAGCGGGACAGACCTATGGCTACACCTTC
. once TRBJ2-5 TRBV20-1 CSASARRETQYF TGCAGTGCTAGCGCCAGGCGAGAGACCCAGTACTTC
. . TRBJ1-2 TRBV3-1 CASSQEFNRVGTF TGTGCCAGCAGCCAAGAGTTTAATAGGGTGGGGACCTTC
TRBD2 . TRBJ2-7 TRBV4-1 CASGRGLAGPYEQYF TGCGCCAGCGGCCGCGGACTAGCGGGGCCCTACGAGCAGTACTTC
TRBD1 few TRBJ2-2 TRBV5-1 CASSLDFAGGGRTGELFF TGCGCCAGCAGCTTGGATTTTGCAGGGGGCGGTCGCACCGGGGAGCTGTTTTTT
. few TRBJ2-7 TRBV20-1 CSATQPPGKFGYEQYF TGCAGTGCTACCCAACCACCAGGGAAGTTTGGCTACGAGCAGTACTTC
. few TRBJ1-2 TRBV20-1 CSGRDGFNYGYTF TGCAGTGGCCGGGACGGGTTTAACTATGGCTACACCTTC
. few TRBJ2-1 TRBV12-3/TRBV12-4 CASSFPGGGGYNEQFF TGTGCCAGCAGTTTTCCGGGGGGAGGGGGCTACAATGAGCAGTTCTTC
. few TRBJ1-4 TRBV25-1 CASSERVSRGKEKKLFF TGTGCCAGCAGTGAAAGGGTGTCCAGGGGAAAGGAGAAAAAACTGTTTTTT
. . TRBJ1-1 TRBV28 CASSPSTQQAEAFF TGTGCCAGCAGTCCGTCAACTCAACAGGCTGAAGCTTTCTTT
. few TRBJ2-3 TRBV6-5 CASSYSGRRTSTDTQYF TGTGCCAGCAGTTACTCAGGCAGGAGAACTAGCACAGATACGCAGTATTTT
. . TRBJ2-5 TRBV5-1 CASSPKDGKNQETQYF TGCGCCAGCAGCCCTAAGGACGGGAAAAACCAAGAGACCCAGTACTTC
. . TRBJ2-7 TRBV20-1 CSARRQAPYEQYF TGCAGTGCTAGAAGGCAGGCCCCCTACGAGCAGTACTTC
. . TRBJ2-7 TRBV27 CASNFLAGSSYEQYF TGTGCCAGCAATTTTCTAGCCGGGAGCTCCTACGAGCAGTACTTC